This T cell receptor (beta chain) came from a study of blood T cell repertoires in COVID-19. Libraries were prepared by immunoSEQ multiplex PCR; TCRdb keeps only in-frame clonotypes and omits some of them. The sample holds some 190,000 clones, approximately 80% seen once. Individuals in the exposed group had encountered a COVID-19 case within 2 weeks preceding study entry. The specimen was PBMCs or T cells enriched from blood (not recorded which). This TCR derives from a man aged 60 to 69 who had been exposed to COVID-19.

The CDR3 nucleotides are TGTGCCAGCAGCTTGGGGCCGTGGGCCGATACGCAGTATTTT. Translated: CASSLGPWADTQYF. This chain uses TRBV5-6 with TRBJ2-3; D remains ambiguous. V dropped 0 bases and J dropped 6 bases, with 11 bases sitting between them. CDR1 and CDR2 from the germline V gene are SGHDT and YYEEEE. CDR3 size: 14 residues.